Below are 9 T cell receptor beta chains sequenced from a single sample in a study of blood T cell repertoires in COVID-19. Assay used: immunoSEQ multiplex PCR; TCRdb lists only in-frame clones, some missing. The sample lists around 150,000 clones; roughly 89% were seen once. Material for sequencing was peripheral blood. The receptors here all came from a middle-aged woman with acute or convalescent COVID-19.

The gene calls are TRBV6-1 and TRBJ2-1; TRBD2 matches at 14 bases. Germline values: CDR1 MNHNS, CDR2 SASEGT. Germline trimming cut 8 bases from V and 4 bases from J; bases unmatched to any gene: 7. The CDR3 is made up of 16 amino acids. The CDR3, as DNA: TGTGCCAGCCGTGTGGGACTAGCGGGAGCTTACAATGAGCAGTTCTTC. Translated, it gives CASRVGLAGAYNEQFF.

This chain connects TRBV9 to TRBJ1-5; D gene unclear. The CDR3 length is 18 residues. Germline loops: CDR1 SGDLS, CDR2 YYNGEE. The V end was cut by 0 bases, the J end by 2 bases, with 18 bases between. The CDR3 reads CASSVAAVAGIGNQPQHF. The DNA of the CDR3 is TGTGCCAGCAGCGTAGCGGCAGTAGCGGGTATCGGCAATCAGCCCCAGCATTTT.

The count of this clone is one. J is TRBJ2-1 and V is TRBV9, with 12 nucleotides matching TRBD2. The germline V gene encodes CDR1 SGDLS and CDR2 YYNGEE. The CDR3 has 15 amino acids. Germline trimming cut 5 bases from V and 4 bases from J; bases unmatched to any gene: 4. CDR3 amino acids: CASSLLAGGYNEQFF. For the CDR3, the DNA is TGTGCCAGCAGTCTTCTAGCGGGGGGGTACAATGAGCAGTTCTTC. Looking up the rest from reference TRBV9 and TRBJ2-1 gives the full variable domain: DSGVTQTPKHLITATGQRVTLRCSPRSGDLSVYWYQQSLDQGLQFLIQYYNGEERAKGNILERFSAQQFPDLHSELNLSSLELGDSALYFCASSLLAGGYNEQFFGPGTRLTVL.

The CDR3 sequence is CASNSGQGMNTEAFF. CDR3 DNA sequence: TGTGCCAGCAACTCTGGACAGGGGATGAACACTGAAGCTTTCTTT. The chain uses TRBV9 and TRBJ1-1, with 9 positions matching TRBD1. Germline V CDR1 and CDR2: SGDLS, YYNGEE. The CDR3 runs to 15 residues. V was clipped by 6 bases and J by 0 bases; unmatched bases: 6.

The chain recombines TRBV3-1 (or the pseudogene TRBV3-2) with TRBJ2-1, with TRBD2 matching over 12 bases. This CDR3 spans 16 amino acids. Germline CDR1 LGHDT, CDR2 YNNKEL (reference sequence). V was pared by 0 bases and J by 8 bases, with 5 bases of the junction left unmatched. This chain's CDR3 is CASSQDRGLAGHEQFF. CDR3 sequence (DNA): TGTGCCAGCAGCCAAGATCGGGGACTAGCGGGCCATGAGCAGTTCTTC.

The chain is built from TRBV5-1 and TRBJ1-5; D call uncertain. The CDR3 is 14 residues long. CDR1 is SGHRS and CDR2 is YFSETQ in the germline V gene. The V end was cut by 0 bases, the J end by 0 bases, with 4 bases between. CDR3 DNA sequence: TGCGCCAGCAGCTTGGACTTTAGCAATCAGCCCCAGCATTTT. This sequence encodes CASSLDFSNQPQHF.

CDR3 bases: TGCGCCAGCAGCCCCGACGCCTTCGGGAGGCGGGATACGCAGTATTTT. Its protein is CASSPDAFGRRDTQYF. The chain links TRBV4-1 to TRBJ2-3; 7 positions agree with TRBD2. J gave up 6 bases and V 4 bases, and 13 bases lay outside the gene matches. This CDR3 is built from 16 residues. Per germline, CDR1 MGHRA and CDR2 YSYEKL.

Remarks on this clone: Other nucleotide sequences in the sample specify the same CDR3. V is TRBV29-1 and J is TRBJ1-4; a possible D gene is TRBD1 (5 bases). Trimming removed 4 bases from V and 8 bases from J, with 8 bases in between. CDR3 length: 11 residues. The germline V gene has CDR1 SQVTM and CDR2 ANQGSEA. Here the CDR3 DNA reads TGCAGCGTTGGGGGCAGAGAAAAACTGTTTTTT. Translating it yields CSVGGREKLFF.

This chain links TRBV5-6 with TRBJ1-2, with D maybe TRBD1 (6 bases). The germline V and J ends were trimmed by 4 bases and 4 bases, with 17 bases remaining between them. This CDR3 has 15 amino acids. Germline V gene data show CDR1 as SGHDT and CDR2 as YYEEEE. The CDR3: CASSIRTTGFYGYTF. Here the CDR3 DNA reads TGTGCCAGCAGCATCCGGACGACAGGATTCTATGGCTACACCTTC.